One sample yielded the 30 T cell receptor beta chains listed below, sequenced in a study of CD8 T cells in Susac syndrome. Random hexamers served to reverse transcribe roughly 0.45 to 1 ug RNA. TCRdb re-derived calls from the immunoSEQ multiplex PCR reads in MiXCR, one entry per CDR3 protein. This table holds 250,000 to 300,000 distinct CDR3 sequences, almost 85% found once. Sequenced material: CD8+ T cells from PBMCs. Every receptor here comes from a human donor with multiple sclerosis.

This clonotype was observed a single time. This sequence joins TRBV28 and TRBJ2-7; D is undetermined. This CDR3 is 16 amino acids long. V was trimmed by 2 bases and J by 6 bases, leaving 20 bases between them. CDR1 and CDR2 (germline): MDHEN, SYDVKM. The CDR3 coding sequence is TGTGCCAGCAGTTTAAGAGCCTCGTATGTTCCCGGCGAGCAGTACTTC. This encodes CASSLRASYVPGEQYF.

The chain employs TRBV14 and TRBJ2-7; 7 bases map to TRBD2. Germline loops: CDR1 SGHDN, CDR2 FVKESK. The CDR3 is made up of 13 amino acids. The junction had 1 base not matched to a gene; V was cut back by 0 bases and J by 5 bases. CDR3 in DNA: TGTGCCAGCAGCCAAGAGGGAGGGGACGAGCAGTACTTC. It codes for CASSQEGGDEQYF.

This rearrangement joins TRBV5-1 to TRBJ1-4, with 9 bases matching TRBD1. Trimming cost V 2 bases and J 8 bases; bases outside gene matches: 7. The germline V gene has CDR1 SGHRS and CDR2 YFSETQ. The CDR3 is made up of 15 amino acids. The CDR3 region is CASSLLGTGNEKLFF. DNA for the CDR3: TGCGCCAGCAGCTTACTCGGGACAGGGAACGAAAAACTGTTTTTT.

CDR3 protein: CASSDRQGLAGELFF. The CDR3 DNA reads as TGTGCCAGCAGTGACAGACAGGGGCTCGCCGGGGAGCTGTTTTTT. The chain links TRBV6-2 or TRBV6-3 to TRBJ2-2; 8 bases match TRBD1. This CDR3 has 15 amino acids. In germline, CDR1 is MNHEY, CDR2 SVGEGT. Germline trimming cut 5 bases from V and 6 bases from J; bases unmatched to any gene: 8.

The chain carries TRBV20-1 and TRBJ2-7; TRBD2 matches at 7 bases. The germline gives CDR1 DFQATT, CDR2 SNEGSKA (reference sequence). The CDR3 covers 14 residues. V shed 3 bases and J 4 bases; nucleotides not matched to a gene: 9. CDR3 protein: CSASVVLAAYEQYF. CDR3 in DNA: TGCAGTGCTAGTGTAGTCCTAGCGGCGTACGAGCAGTACTTC.

The chain is built from TRBV12-3 or TRBV12-4 and TRBJ1-5; 8 positions agree with TRBD1. This CDR3 has 15 residues. The junction had 5 bases not matched to a gene; V was cut back by 5 bases and J by 2 bases. The CDR3 coding sequence is TGTGCCAGCAGTACTACAGGGGGGGGCAATCAGCCCCAGCATTTT. Residues: CASSTTGGGNQPQHF.

This clonotype showed up just a few times. This chain links TRBV12-3 or TRBV12-4 with TRBJ2-7, with a tentative D call TRBD2 (6 bases). V dropped 6 bases and J dropped 4 bases, with 16 bases sitting between them. The CDR3 totals 14 residues. The CDR3 DNA reads as TGTGCCAGCAGGGCTAGTGGGGGGAGATACGAGCAGTACTTC. This codes for CASRASGGRYEQYF.

The chain joins TRBV10-3 to TRBJ2-7; 11 bases line up with TRBD2. CDR1 ENHRY and CDR2 SYGVKD come from the germline V gene. With V trimmed by 0 bases and J by 2 bases, 3 bases remained unmatched. This CDR3 has 16 residues. The DNA of the CDR3 is TGTGCCATCAGTGAGTCCGGGACTAGCGGACCCTACGAGCAGTACTTC. It is translated as CAISESGTSGPYEQYF.

This clonotype was counted between two and nine times. The rearrangement uses TRBV6-2 or TRBV6-3 and TRBJ1-2; D gene uncertain. The length of the CDR3 is 12 residues. V lost 3 bases and J 4 bases, leaving 6 bases between the germline ends. Germline V gene sequence: CDR1 MNHEY, CDR2 SVGEGT. DNA for the CDR3: TGTGCCAGCAGTTATACGTCCTATGGCTACACCTTC. It encodes CASSYTSYGYTF.

The chain couples TRBV20-1 to TRBJ1-2, with TRBD1 as a possible D gene (6 bases). Per the germline V gene, CDR1 is DFQATT and CDR2 is SNEGSKA (reference sequence). V shed 0 bases and J shed 4 bases, with 12 bases lying between them. This CDR3 contains 14 residues. The CDR3 is CSARDRDRLYGYTF. CDR3 DNA: TGCAGTGCTAGAGATCGCGACAGGCTCTATGGCTACACCTTC.

The chain links TRBV6-2 or TRBV6-3 to TRBJ2-7; 11 bases are a match to TRBD2. V was pared by 5 bases and J by 5 bases, with 8 bases of the junction left unmatched. Looked up from germline, CDR1 is MNHEY and CDR2 is SVGEGT. The CDR3 loop spans 15 amino acids. Written as DNA, the CDR3 is TGTGCCAGCAGTGCGACTAGCGGGGCCTTAGACGAGCAGTACTTC. Protein sequence: CASSATSGALDEQYF.

The CDR3 region has the DNA TGCGCCAGCAGCCAAGGGACCAGGGGACTCTACAATGAGCAGTTCTTC. It specifies CASSQGTRGLYNEQFF. The chain uses TRBV4-1 and TRBJ2-1; D possibly uses TRBD1 or TRBD2 (6 bases each). This CDR3 is 16 amino acids long. The germline CDR1 and CDR2 sequences are MGHRA and YSYEKL. V lost 1 base, J lost 3 bases, and 13 bases lay in between.

This clonotype occurred a few times. The chain employs TRBV11-2 and TRBJ2-7; possibly TRBD2 for D (5 bases). The V end lost 5 bases, the J end lost 2 bases, and 16 bases lay between the germline ends. The CDR3 has 15 residues. CDR1 is SGHAT, CDR2 FQNNGV, per germline. CDR3 region: CASSLTAGLTYEQYF. In DNA form, the CDR3 reads TGTGCCAGCAGCCTCACGGCGGGCCTAACCTACGAGCAGTACTTC.

The chain is built from TRBV7-9 and TRBJ2-1, with 8 bases aligning to TRBD1. With V trimmed by 8 bases and J by 5 bases, 8 bases remained unmatched. The V gene's germline CDR1 is SEHNR and CDR2 FQNEAQ (reference sequence). The CDR3 spans 14 residues. The DNA of the CDR3 is TGTGCCAGCGGATGGACAGGGCTACACAATGAGCAGTTCTTC. This encodes CASGWTGLHNEQFF.

V usage is TRBV27 and J usage is TRBJ2-5, with no clear D. The V gene's germline CDR1 is MNHEY and CDR2 SMNVEV (reference sequence). The germline V and J ends were trimmed by 1 base and 0 bases, with 6 bases remaining between them. The CDR3 is made up of 14 amino acids. The CDR3 loop reads CASSLYGHQETQYF. CDR3 in DNA: TGTGCCAGCAGTTTATACGGGCACCAAGAGACCCAGTACTTC.

This clonotype was detected only once. The chain combines TRBV20-1 with TRBJ1-5; unclear D gene. The CDR3 runs to 16 residues. Germline V lookup: CDR1 DFQATT, CDR2 SNEGSKA (reference sequence). Between the trimmed V and J ends, which lost 0 bases and 0 bases, there was a span of 12 bases. CDR3 nucleotide sequence: TGCAGTGCTAGAGATTTTCGGGAGATTAGCAATCAGCCCCAGCATTTT. It is translated as CSARDFREISNQPQHF.

The V call is TRBV5-1, the J call TRBJ2-4; D unresolved. This CDR3 is built from 15 residues. In germline, CDR1 is SGHRS, CDR2 YFSETQ. V lost 2 bases and J 1 base, leaving 10 bases between the germline ends. The CDR3 DNA sequence: TGCGCCAGCAGCTTAACTCGGATGGCCAAAAACATTCAGTACTTC. As protein: CASSLTRMAKNIQYF.

The chain couples TRBV27 to TRBJ2-4; no firm D call. Trimming pared 4 bases from V and 0 bases from J, leaving 16 bases between. CDR1 is MNHEY and CDR2 is SMNVEV in the germline V gene (reference sequence). This CDR3 spans 17 amino acids. The CDR3 spells CASSSAAGPKAKNIQYF. The CDR3 coding sequence is TGTGCCAGCAGTTCTGCGGCAGGCCCCAAAGCCAAAAACATTCAGTACTTC.

The chain employs TRBV5-1 and TRBJ1-2; 7 bases agree with TRBD1. Germline-derived CDR1 and CDR2 are SGHRS and YFSETQ. V lost 0 bases to trimming and J lost 3 bases; unmatched junction nucleotides: 8. CDR3 length: 16 amino acids. The CDR3 loop reads CASSLEGAGRHYGYTF. CDR3 DNA: TGCGCCAGCAGCTTGGAGGGGGCAGGGCGGCACTATGGCTACACCTTC.

This clonotype was seen more than once but under ten times. This sequence joins TRBV27 and TRBJ2-7, with D perhaps TRBD1 or TRBD2 (5 bases each). Trimming removed 6 bases from V and 7 bases from J, with 19 bases in between. This CDR3 spans 14 amino acids. Germline CDR1 reads MNHEY; CDR2 reads SMNVEV (reference sequence). Written as DNA, the CDR3 is TGTGCCAGCAGCCCCGGGACCGCGACTGGAGAGCAGTACTTC. Its translation is CASSPGTATGEQYF.

This clonotype was seen only once. V usage is TRBV29-1 and J usage is TRBJ2-1; 8 bases are shared with TRBD2. Per the germline V gene, CDR1 is SQVTM and CDR2 is ANQGSEA. With V trimmed by 5 bases and J by 3 bases, 12 bases remained unmatched. This CDR3 contains 16 residues. This CDR3 is CSVPRASGSIYNEQFF. DNA of the CDR3: TGCAGCGTTCCCAGGGCTAGCGGGTCGATCTACAATGAGCAGTTCTTC.

The V call is TRBV7-9, the J call TRBJ1-1; possibly TRBD1 for D (5 bases). Looked up from germline, CDR1 is SEHNR and CDR2 is FQNEAQ (reference sequence). The CDR3 is 13 residues long. Trimming stripped 2 bases from V and 6 bases from J, with 10 bases between. Written as DNA, the CDR3 is TGTGCCAGCAGCTTATCCAGGGCGCCTGAAGCTTTCTTT. Translation: CASSLSRAPEAFF.

The chain couples TRBV20-1 to TRBJ2-5, with a possible D match to TRBD1 (5 bases). The CDR3 covers 16 residues. Germline V gene lookup returns CDR1 DFQATT and CDR2 SNEGSKA (reference sequence). V was trimmed by 5 bases and J by 1 base, leaving 20 bases between them. CDR3 in DNA: TGCAGTGCTGGCTCTACCCCGGACATAACCCAAGAGACCCAGTACTTC. This sequence encodes CSAGSTPDITQETQYF.

The CDR3 nucleotides read TGTGCCAGCAGTTTGGGACCATTGGACACCATATATTTT. As protein: CASSLGPLDTIYF. The chain links TRBV27 to TRBJ1-3; D may be TRBD1 (5 bases). CDR1 is MNHEY, CDR2 SMNVEV, per germline (reference sequence). The CDR3 loop spans 13 amino acids. V shed 3 bases and J shed 8 bases, with 11 bases lying between them.

The chain joins TRBV28 to TRBJ2-7; no clear D. The germline gives CDR1 MDHEN, CDR2 SYDVKM. The V end lost 3 bases, the J end lost 1 base, and 10 bases lay between the germline ends. CDR3 length: 14 amino acids. CDR3 in DNA: TGTGCCAGCAGTTTGAGTCAGAATTCCTACGAGCAGTACTTC. Protein product: CASSLSQNSYEQYF.

The chain is built from TRBV19 and TRBJ1-1; unclear D gene. Germline CDR1 and CDR2: LNHDA and SQIVND (reference sequence). V dropped 3 bases and J dropped 8 bases, with 7 bases sitting between them. This CDR3 comprises 11 residues. DNA of the CDR3: TGTGCCAGTAGTATTGGCCGGGAAGCTTTCTTT. Encoded protein: CASSIGREAFF.

The gene calls are TRBV14 and TRBJ2-1, with a weak D call TRBD2 (6 bases). V gave up 0 bases and J gave up 0 bases, with 12 bases separating them. CDR1 and CDR2 (germline): SGHDN, FVKESK. The length of the CDR3 is 17 residues. CDR3 in amino acids: CASSQDGPAGSYNEQFF. In nucleotides, the CDR3 is TGTGCCAGCAGCCAAGATGGGCCAGCGGGCTCCTACAATGAGCAGTTCTTC.

V gene TRBV11-2 combines with J gene TRBJ1-1; D is unresolved. V lost 1 base and J lost 5, with 17 bases in between. CDR1 SGHAT and CDR2 FQNNGV come from the germline V gene. CDR3 size: 16 residues. The DNA of the CDR3 is TGTGCCAGCAGCTTAGGAGGTCTGGGAAAAGGAACTGAAGCTTTCTTT. This codes for CASSLGGLGKGTEAFF.

The chain couples TRBV12-3 or TRBV12-4 to TRBJ2-7; TRBD1 matches 9 bases. V was pared by 3 bases and J by 2 bases, with 8 bases of the junction left unmatched. The CDR3 is 16 residues long. CDR3 bases: TGTGCCAGCAGTTTGAAACGGGACAGGGTCCCCTACGAGCAGTACTTC. It specifies CASSLKRDRVPYEQYF.

This chain connects TRBV28 to TRBJ1-5; D unclear. The length of the CDR3 is 12 residues. Between the trimmed V and J ends, which lost 6 bases and 4 bases, there was a span of 7 bases. Per the germline V gene, CDR1 is MDHEN and CDR2 is SYDVKM. The CDR3 nucleotides read TGTGCCAGCAGCCCCCATAATCAGCCCCAGCATTTT. It translates to CASSPHNQPQHF.